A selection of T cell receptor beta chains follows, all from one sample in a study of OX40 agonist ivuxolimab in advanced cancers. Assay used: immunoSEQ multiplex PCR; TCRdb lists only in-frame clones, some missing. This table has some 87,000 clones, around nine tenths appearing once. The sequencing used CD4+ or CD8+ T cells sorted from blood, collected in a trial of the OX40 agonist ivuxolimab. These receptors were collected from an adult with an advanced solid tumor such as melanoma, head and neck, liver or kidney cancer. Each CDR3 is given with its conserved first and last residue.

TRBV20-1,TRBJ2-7,CSARGGNEQYF
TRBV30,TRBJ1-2,CAWRPEGGGGYTF
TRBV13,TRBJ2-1,CASGTGLAFDEQFF
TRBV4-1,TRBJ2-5,CASSPHGTVFQETQYF
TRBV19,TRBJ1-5,CAAGAKQPQHF
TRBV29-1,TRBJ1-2,CSVEDRNYGYTF
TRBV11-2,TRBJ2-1,CASSLMGRRALAYNEQFF
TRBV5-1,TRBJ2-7,CASSPGGRPSYEQYF
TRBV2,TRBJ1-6,CASSELGDFNSPLHF
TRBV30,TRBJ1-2,CAWNAGGFGGYTF
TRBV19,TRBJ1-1,CASSRGNLNTEAFF
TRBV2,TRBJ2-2,CASRRATGGLTGELFF
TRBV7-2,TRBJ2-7,CASSSSNRDQYF
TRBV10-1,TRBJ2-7,CASRPLGLASYEQYF
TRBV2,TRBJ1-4,CASSADSNEKLFF
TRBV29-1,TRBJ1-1,CSVPGQGHTEAFF
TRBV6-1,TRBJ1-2,CASSGQGASGYGYTF
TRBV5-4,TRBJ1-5,CASSLPQQPQHF
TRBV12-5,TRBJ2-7,CASGAFFLSSPYEQYF
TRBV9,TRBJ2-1,CASSPLLAGHNEQFF
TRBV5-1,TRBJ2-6,CASSLEVSGANVLTF
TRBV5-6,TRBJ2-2,CASVQGIGELFF
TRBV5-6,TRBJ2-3,CASSTGQGNTQYF
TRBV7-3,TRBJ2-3,CASSFLLAGRDTQYF
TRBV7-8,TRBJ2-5,CASRGIGEGGRKTQYF
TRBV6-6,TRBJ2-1,CASSYQGNEQFF
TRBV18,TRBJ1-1,CASSLGGPNTEAFF
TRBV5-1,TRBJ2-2,CASSRLGGNTGELFF
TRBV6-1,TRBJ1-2,CASRRGLNYGYTF
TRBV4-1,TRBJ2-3,CASSQDPIAGTSTDTQYF
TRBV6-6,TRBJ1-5,CASRSQGVSNQPQHF
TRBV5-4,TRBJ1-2,CASSLNTVGYTF
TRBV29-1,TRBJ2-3,CSVVGALGDTQYF
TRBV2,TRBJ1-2,CASGEGYGYTF
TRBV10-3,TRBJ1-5,CAISVWGNQPQHF